The entry below gives a single TCR beta chain sequence along with its context. This specimen belongs to a study of T-cell memory formation after mild COVID-19. MiXCR, applied by TCRdb to the 5' RACE reads, yields one record per CDR3 protein. The repertoire holds a few hundred thousand distinct CDR3 sequences, with 20% to 25% as singletons. Sequencing input: PBMCs or a T cell subset sorted from them (not recorded which). The TCR was taken from a man younger than 30 who had mild COVID-19 (a few samples of this study predate the infection). Cell type and time point are not known.

The DNA for the CDR3 is TGTGCCAGCAGCTCGAGACAGGACAGACCCAATGAGCAGTTCTTC. Amino acids: CASSSRQDRPNEQFF. The chain combines TRBV7-9 with TRBJ2-1; TRBD1 might be the D (6 bases). The CDR3 runs 15 residues. The germline V gene has CDR1 SEHNR and CDR2 FQNEAQ (reference sequence). The germline V and J ends were trimmed by 4 bases and 6 bases, with 16 bases remaining between them. Using reference TRBV7-9 and TRBJ2-1 for the parts outside the CDR3, the full variable domain is DTGVSQNPRHKITKRGQNVTFRCDPISEHNRLYWYRQTLGQGPEFLTYFQNEAQLEKSRLLSDRFSAERPKGSFSTLEIQRTEQGDSAMYLCASSSRQDRPNEQFFGPGTRLTVL.